This T cell receptor (beta chain) was observed in a study of Graves' ophthalmopathy and Graves' hyperthyroidism. The overall study: The collection of peripheral blood took place at initial diagnosis, before any treatment. Study-wide findings and caveats: Forecasting of ophthalmopathy progression by the model achieved about 69% sensitivity and more than 72% specificity.

This CDR3 spans 13 amino acids. After removal of 8 bases from V and 5 bases from J, the junction contained 10 bases not matched to a gene. Per germline, CDR1 SQVTM and CDR2 ANQGSEA. For this clonotype: Its antigen remains unidentified.

Investigators amplified TCR beta CDR3 regions from RNA transcripts. Second-round multiplex PCR came after first-round RT-PCR with HTBI primers. TCRdb ran MiXCR on the multiplex PCR reads and lists one entry per CDR3 protein. The data hold 350,000 to 400,000 distinct CDR3 sequences, with around 18% observed a single time. This chain connects TRBV29-1 to TRBJ2-5; 8 nucleotides line up with TRBD1. The sample consisted of peripheral blood. The receptor's source is a woman aged 18 to 35 with Graves' ophthalmopathy. This chain's CDR3 is CSTRAGGAETQYF. CDR3 nucleotides: TGCAGCACCCGTGCAGGGGGCGCGGAGACCCAGTACTTC.